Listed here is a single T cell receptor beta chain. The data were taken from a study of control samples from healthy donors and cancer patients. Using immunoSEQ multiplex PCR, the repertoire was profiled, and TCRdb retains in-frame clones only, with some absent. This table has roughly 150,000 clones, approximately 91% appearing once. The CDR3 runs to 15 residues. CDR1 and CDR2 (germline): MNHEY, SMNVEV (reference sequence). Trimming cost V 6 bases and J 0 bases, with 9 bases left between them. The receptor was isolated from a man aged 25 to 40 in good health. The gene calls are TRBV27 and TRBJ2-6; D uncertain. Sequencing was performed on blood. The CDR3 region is CASSRPGSGANVLTF. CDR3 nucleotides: TGTGCCAGCAGCCGACCGGGCTCTGGGGCCAACGTCCTGACTTTC.